This entry features one T cell receptor (beta chain) sequence. Antigen unknown. This entry belongs to a study of blood T cells in healthy people across ages. Primed by a sample-barcoded 5' primer and a J-beta primer mix, a second PCR proceeded for 7 to 11 cycles. One entry per CDR3 protein, called by TCRdb with MiXCR from the 5' RACE reads. The data contain 1.5 million to 2 million distinct CDR3 sequences, 28% of them singletons. Each donor's blood draw was approximately 10 milliliters of peripheral blood. Trimming shortened V by 2 bases and J by 6 bases, and 13 bases separated the two germline ends. This CDR3 spans 14 amino acids. The germline V gene encodes CDR1 LGHDT and CDR2 YNNKEL (reference sequence). Study conclusions and caveats: As age increased, TCR beta diversity per million T cells fell in a roughly linear fashion. Not knowing donor CMV status may have confounded expanded clonotype changes. No conclusive comparison of naive versus antigen-experienced cells was possible with unsorted PBMCs.

What was sequenced was blood. The sequence was collected from a woman in her thirties in good health. V usage is TRBV3-1 and J usage is TRBJ1-1; D perhaps matches TRBD1 (5 bases). The CDR3 DNA sequence: TGTGCCAGCAGCCAAAACCAGGGTAGATCTGAAGCTTTCTTT. Protein product: CASSQNQGRSEAFF.